This is a list of T cell receptor beta chains from one sample in a study of blood T cells in healthy people across ages. TCRdb used MiXCR to reprocess the 5' RACE reads, holding one entry per CDR3 protein. This repertoire shows around 1,000,000 distinct CDR3 sequences, less than 25% found once; its top ten account for around 0.75%. This same sample was also part of a study on T cells of mothers and their children.

The sequenced sample was blood. The receptor set was obtained from a girl aged 2 to 9 in good health. The CDR3 runs from the conserved cysteine through the conserved F or W. A D gene is named only where the DNA matches it firmly. Size is stated for part of the rows, as once, few or many counts, or as a class when the clone is expanded.

D	size	V	J	DNA	CDR3
.	.	TRBV11-2	TRBJ1-4	TGTGCCAGCAGCTCGGAAGACCCTCGGGGTGAAAAACTGTCTTTT	CASSSEDPRGEKLSF
.	.	TRBV12-3/TRBV12-4	TRBJ2-1	TGTGCCAGCAGTTCATACAATGAGCAGCTCTTC	CASSSYNEQLF
.	few	TRBV12-3/TRBV12-4	TRBJ1-3	TGTGCCAGCAGTCGACAGCCGGATCTAGCCGGCCCCCATTTT	CASSRQPDLAGPHF
.	few	TRBV20-1	TRBJ2-7	TGCAGTGCTAGAGATCCTGGGTTCCTTTACGAGCAGTACTTC	CSARDPGFLYEQYF
.	few	TRBV7-2	TRBJ2-5	TGTGCCAGCAGCCAAAGGGGCCTTGTAGAGACCCAGTACTTC	CASSQRGLVETQYF
TRBD2	many	TRBV27	TRBJ2-1	TGTGCCAGCAGTTCGGGGGTGACGGGGTTAGCGGGAGGGTGGAATGAGCAGTTCTTC	CASSSGVTGLAGGWNEQFF
.	.	TRBV20-1	TRBJ1-2	TGCAGTGCTAGAGTGGGGAACAGAGCAGTCCGTGGCTACACCTTC	CSARVGNRAVRGYTF
.	.	TRBV10-3	TRBJ2-3	TGTGCCATCAGGGTCTCTGCGGGCTTCGATACGCAGTATTTT	CAIRVSAGFDTQYF
TRBD2	.	TRBV9	TRBJ2-3	TGTGCCAGCAGCCCTAAAGCGGGGGACACAGATACGCAGTATTTT	CASSPKAGDTDTQYF
.	few	TRBV7-9	TRBJ2-5	TGTGCCAGCAGTCCAGCGGACCAAGAGACCCAGTACTTC	CASSPADQETQYF
.	.	TRBV4-2	TRBJ2-1	TGTGCCAGCAGCCCAGAGACTTTTACTGAGCAGTTCTTC	CASSPETFTEQFF
TRBD1	.	TRBV5-1	TRBJ1-6	TGCGCCAGCAGCCTGGCCCGACAGGGAACGAATTCACCCCTCCACTTT	CASSLARQGTNSPLHF
.	.	TRBV6-1	TRBJ2-5	TGTGCCAGTAGTGAAATAGAGGGTGGCATAGAGGGAGAGACCCAGTACTTC	CASSEIEGGIEGETQYF
TRBD1	.	TRBV20-1	TRBJ1-5	TGCAGTGCTTACCGGACAGGTCCTAATCAGCCCCAGCATTTT	CSAYRTGPNQPQHF
.	.	TRBV2	TRBJ2-7	TGTGCCAGCAGGTTCGGAGCTTACTACGAGCAGTACTTC	CASRFGAYYEQYF
.	.	TRBV9	TRBJ2-1	TGTGCCAGCAGCGCCATAGTTGGGGTTGAGCAGTTCTTC	CASSAIVGVEQFF
TRBD1	.	TRBV5-1	TRBJ2-7	TGCGCCAGCAGTTATTGGACAGGGCCCTCCTACGAGCAGTACTTC	CASSYWTGPSYEQYF
.	few	TRBV29-1	TRBJ2-1	TGCAGCGTAGTATGGGGGGCGGGTGAGCAGTTCTTC	CSVVWGAGEQFF